The rows below give T cell receptor beta chains drawn from one sample of a study of monozygotic twins with inflammatory bowel disease. TCRdb reprocessed the 5' RACE reads and keeps a single row for each CDR3 protein, giving no DNA. This listing includes about 210,000 distinct CDR3 sequences. Sequenced sample: blood. These receptors all come from a human donor with ulcerative colitis or Crohn's disease, or a healthy co-twin of an affected twin (not recorded which). The CDR3 runs from the conserved cysteine through the conserved F or W. The order of the fields is CDR3 length, V gene, J gene, CDR3 protein.

CDR3 length: 13; V gene: TRBV7-6; J gene: TRBJ2-7; CDR3 protein: CASSSNGGYEQYF
CDR3 length: 14; V gene: TRBV5-1; J gene: TRBJ1-6; CDR3 protein: CASSFQVRGSPLHF
CDR3 length: 16; V gene: TRBV20-1; J gene: TRBJ2-1; CDR3 protein: CSAPPYRTGSYNEQFF
CDR3 length: 16; V gene: TRBV20-1; J gene: TRBJ2-3; CDR3 protein: CSARDRRQGGGHTQYF
CDR3 length: 14; V gene: TRBV7-8; J gene: TRBJ2-3; CDR3 protein: CASKGTTSTDTQYF
CDR3 length: 12; V gene: TRBV20-1; J gene: TRBJ2-7; CDR3 protein: CSAPWTGFEQYF
CDR3 length: 15; V gene: TRBV5-1; J gene: TRBJ1-6; CDR3 protein: CASSSTGRDNSPLHF
CDR3 length: 16; V gene: TRBV7-9; J gene: TRBJ2-1; CDR3 protein: CASSLMNLISGTEQFF
CDR3 length: 15; V gene: TRBV5-4; J gene: TRBJ2-1; CDR3 protein: CASSPTGGRENKQFF
CDR3 length: 16; V gene: TRBV5-1; J gene: TRBJ1-6; CDR3 protein: CASSLELITGNSPLHF
CDR3 length: 15; V gene: TRBV20-1; J gene: TRBJ1-6; CDR3 protein: CSATGDSFTNSPLHF
CDR3 length: 15; V gene: TRBV5-6; J gene: TRBJ1-3; CDR3 protein: CASSFDRTSGNTIYF
CDR3 length: 16; V gene: TRBV7-9; J gene: TRBJ1-2; CDR3 protein: CASSLASFSGFNGYTF
CDR3 length: 14; V gene: TRBV5-1; J gene: TRBJ1-4; CDR3 protein: CASSFNRPDEKLFF
CDR3 length: 12; V gene: TRBV7-2; J gene: TRBJ2-7; CDR3 protein: CASSGSFYEQYF
CDR3 length: 16; V gene: TRBV11-3; J gene: TRBJ2-5; CDR3 protein: CASSLGLGPSAETQYF
CDR3 length: 11; V gene: TRBV12-3/TRBV12-4; J gene: TRBJ1-2; CDR3 protein: CASGEQGSYTF
CDR3 length: 13; V gene: TRBV6-6; J gene: TRBJ2-1; CDR3 protein: CASKASGSGGWFF
CDR3 length: 17; V gene: TRBV10-2; J gene: TRBJ2-2; CDR3 protein: CASSEGLGKRGTGELFF
CDR3 length: 14; V gene: TRBV19; J gene: TRBJ1-5; CDR3 protein: CASSIRPQNQPQHF
CDR3 length: 16; V gene: TRBV12-3/TRBV12-4; J gene: TRBJ1-2; CDR3 protein: CASSNLPGGAERGYTF
CDR3 length: 14; V gene: TRBV6-6; J gene: TRBJ1-2; CDR3 protein: CASSYSEQGPGYTF
CDR3 length: 17; V gene: TRBV6-1; J gene: TRBJ1-3; CDR3 protein: CATDARQQGNDGNTIYF
CDR3 length: 12; V gene: TRBV7-2; J gene: TRBJ2-5; CDR3 protein: CASSWVEETQYF
CDR3 length: 15; V gene: TRBV5-1; J gene: TRBJ2-1; CDR3 protein: CASSLIDSSYNEQFF
CDR3 length: 14; V gene: TRBV20-1; J gene: TRBJ1-5; CDR3 protein: CSVQWGEGSQPQHF
CDR3 length: 12; V gene: TRBV18; J gene: TRBJ2-1; CDR3 protein: CASSPTRDEQFF
CDR3 length: 16; V gene: TRBV10-3; J gene: TRBJ1-4; CDR3 protein: CAISESNLRLKEKLFF
CDR3 length: 14; V gene: TRBV5-1; J gene: TRBJ2-7; CDR3 protein: CASSGWTGMNEQYF
CDR3 length: 14; V gene: TRBV4-1; J gene: TRBJ1-5; CDR3 protein: CASSQANSNQPQHF
CDR3 length: 15; V gene: TRBV2; J gene: TRBJ2-1; CDR3 protein: CASTRDRGSMNEQFF
CDR3 length: 16; V gene: TRBV12-3/TRBV12-4; J gene: TRBJ2-5; CDR3 protein: CASSLLGRGWGETQYF
CDR3 length: 13; V gene: TRBV5-6; J gene: TRBJ2-7; CDR3 protein: CASSLWGGYEQYF
CDR3 length: 13; V gene: TRBV5-1; J gene: TRBJ2-4; CDR3 protein: CASSITGVDIQYF
CDR3 length: 14; V gene: TRBV6-1; J gene: TRBJ2-7; CDR3 protein: CASSPGQGFFEQYF
CDR3 length: 13; V gene: TRBV18; J gene: TRBJ2-7; CDR3 protein: CASSGGQPYEQYF
CDR3 length: 17; V gene: TRBV7-9; J gene: TRBJ1-6; CDR3 protein: CASSSSTGQLLNSPLHF
CDR3 length: 12; V gene: TRBV2; J gene: TRBJ1-5; CDR3 protein: CASSEIAEPQHF
CDR3 length: 15; V gene: TRBV18; J gene: TRBJ1-1; CDR3 protein: CASSPSTGIDTEAFF
CDR3 length: 15; V gene: TRBV5-1; J gene: TRBJ2-3; CDR3 protein: CASSLDGVRTDTQYF
CDR3 length: 14; V gene: TRBV20-1; J gene: TRBJ2-1; CDR3 protein: CSASGFRTNNEQFF
CDR3 length: 15; V gene: TRBV18; J gene: TRBJ2-5; CDR3 protein: CASSPKRGITETQYF
CDR3 length: 15; V gene: TRBV5-1; J gene: TRBJ2-6; CDR3 protein: CASSIDWSGANVLTF
CDR3 length: 14; V gene: TRBV7-8; J gene: TRBJ2-3; CDR3 protein: CASSLRLGTDTQYF
CDR3 length: 14; V gene: TRBV5-1; J gene: TRBJ1-4; CDR3 protein: CASSVGQGTEKLFF
CDR3 length: 15; V gene: TRBV12-3/TRBV12-4; J gene: TRBJ1-6; CDR3 protein: CASSLIEGGNSPLHF
CDR3 length: 12; V gene: TRBV20-1; J gene: TRBJ2-7; CDR3 protein: CSARERDYEQYF
CDR3 length: 15; V gene: TRBV2; J gene: TRBJ1-4; CDR3 protein: CASRGSGTGNEKLFF